This T cell receptor beta chain emerged from a study of PD-L1 blockade in urothelial cancer. At the level of the study: Male sex and bladder-origin urothelial cancer characterized about 85% of the roughly 30 patients. Prior regimens of chemotherapy numbered 0 to 3 per patient.

Trimming cost V 0 bases and J 3 bases; bases outside gene matches: 7. The CDR3 is 16 residues long. Germline V gene data show CDR1 as MGHRA and CDR2 as YSYEKL. T cell fraction in FFPE tumors relied on housekeeping gene quantification. Produced via immunoSEQ multiplex PCR; TCRdb's table is partial and in-frame only. The profile shows tens of thousands of clones, roughly 38% of them singletons. This clone was seen more than once but under ten times. The TCR originated in a man aged 60 to 75 with urothelial cancer. The material was tumor tissue, obtained before atezolizumab (anti-PD-L1) treatment. This chain joins TRBV4-1 and TRBJ1-1, with 7 bases lining up with TRBD1. The CDR3 DNA is TGCGCCAGCAGCCAAGATGGGAGCGGGACAGACACTGAAGCTTTCTTT. Its protein is CASSQDGSGTDTEAFF.